The 8 T cell receptor beta chains below all came from one sample that was sequenced in a study of graft-versus-host responses after intestinal transplantation. The repertoire was sequenced with immunoSEQ multiplex PCR; TCRdb's copy has only in-frame clones and lacks some. The sample carries around 90,000 clones, about 93% recorded once. Their cognate antigens are unknown. The source material was unstimulated CD8+ T cells sorted from spleen or lymph node cells, sampled before intestinal transplant. These receptors were collected from a human donor who received an intestinal transplant.

This chain uses TRBV30 with TRBJ1-2; TRBD1 aligns across 7 bases. Germline V lookup: CDR1 GTSNPN, CDR2 SVGIG (reference sequence). The length of the CDR3 is 17 residues. The trim removed 3 bases at V and 4 bases at J, leaving 17 bases unmatched. The CDR3 reads CAWSDLWTGAPSYGYTF. The DNA of the CDR3 is TGTGCCTGGAGCGACTTATGGACAGGAGCCCCGTCCTATGGCTACACCTTC.

J is TRBJ2-2 and V is TRBV4-1; 12 bases fit TRBD2. CDR1 is MGHRA and CDR2 is YSYEKL in the germline V gene. This CDR3 is 16 amino acids long. The J segment lost 8 bases and the V segment lost 5 bases, leaving 9 bases of the junction unmatched. CDR3 in DNA: TGCGCCAGCAGCTCTAGGACTAGCGGGAATGTGGGGGAGCTGTTTTTT. It encodes CASSSRTSGNVGELFF.

The chain combines TRBV11-2 with TRBJ2-5; 14 bases agree with TRBD2. Germline V CDR1 and CDR2: SGHAT, FQNNGV. With V trimmed by 1 base and J by 5 bases, 6 bases remained unmatched. The CDR3 runs to 17 residues. The CDR3 region is CASSLGETSGRAETQYF. In nucleotides, the CDR3 is TGTGCCAGCAGCTTAGGAGAGACTAGCGGGAGGGCCGAGACCCAGTACTTC. Filled out from reference TRBV11-2 and TRBJ2-5, the complete variable domain reads EAGVAQSPRYKIIEKRQSVAFWCNPISGHATLYWYQQILGQGPKLLIQFQNNGVVDDSQLPKDRFSAERLKGVDSTLKIQPAKLEDSAVYLCASSLGETSGRAETQYFGPGTRLLVL.

This chain links TRBV6-6 with TRBJ1-4; TRBD1 matches at 8 bases. Losses at the gene ends were 5 bases for V and 7 bases for J; bases not matched to a gene: 6. Germline CDR1 MNHNY, CDR2 SVGAGI (reference sequence). The CDR3 length is 14 residues. The CDR3 DNA reads TGTGCCAGCAGTCCAGGGGGCGCGGGTGAAAAACTGTTTTTT. This translates into CASSPGGAGEKLFF.

This sequence joins TRBV27 and TRBJ2-3; 7 nucleotides agree with TRBD1. J gave up 7 bases and V 5 bases, and 3 bases lay outside the gene matches. CDR3 length: 12 amino acids. CDR1 MNHEY and CDR2 SMNVEV come from the germline V gene (reference sequence). CDR3 DNA: TGTGCCAGCAGTATGACAGGGAATACGCAGTATTTT. It specifies CASSMTGNTQYF.

This chain joins TRBV30 and TRBJ2-2, with 8 bases aligning to TRBD1. The germline V gene encodes CDR1 GTSNPN and CDR2 SVGIG (reference sequence). The V segment lost 3 bases and the J segment 6 bases; nucleotides outside the gene matches: 6. The CDR3 sequence is 14 residues long. The CDR3 here is CAWRDRGTAGELFF. The CDR3 coding sequence is TGTGCCTGGAGAGACAGGGGAACCGCCGGGGAGCTGTTTTTT.

The chain combines TRBV19 with TRBJ2-1; the match to TRBD2 covers 7 bases. Germline loops: CDR1 LNHDA, CDR2 SQIVND (reference sequence). The CDR3 covers 15 residues. J gave up 3 bases and V 1 base, and 3 bases lay outside the gene matches. DNA of the CDR3: TGTGCCAGTAGTATAGCGGGGGGATACTACAATGAGCAGTTCTTC. Translation: CASSIAGGYYNEQFF.

V and J are TRBV27 and TRBJ2-7; TRBD2 agrees at 14 bases. V dropped 5 bases and J dropped 5; count of bases not matched to a gene: 8. Germline CDR1 and CDR2: MNHEY and SMNVEV (reference sequence). This CDR3 comprises 16 residues. Here the CDR3 reads CASSTTGTSGSNEQYF. CDR3 in DNA: TGTGCCAGCAGTACTACCGGGACTAGCGGGAGTAACGAGCAGTACTTC.